The sequence of this TCR beta chain was determined in a study of T cell changes during pregnancy in multiple sclerosis. Clones were read by immunoSEQ multiplex PCR, and TCRdb kept only the in-frame ones, dropping some. The profile covers over 30,000 clones, with 94% appearing a single time and approximately 0.36% taken by the ten largest. Germline V CDR1 and CDR2: LNHNV, YYDKDF (reference sequence). Trimming shortened V by 5 bases and J by 5 bases, and 24 bases separated the two germline ends. The length of the CDR3 is 17 residues. The chain uses TRBV15 and TRBJ2-5, with D possibly called TRBD1 or TRBD2 (6 bases each). Material: CD4+ T cells from peripheral blood mononuclear cells, obtained after pregnancy. This TCR was recovered from a female donor with multiple sclerosis, enrolled in a pregnancy study. The CDR3 DNA reads TGTGCCACCAGCGGAGGGGGAGTTTCTCCAAGAGGGGAGACCCAGTACTTC. This sequence encodes CATSGGGVSPRGETQYF.